This is a list of T cell receptor beta chains from one sample in a study of T cell responses to AZD1222 COVID-19 vaccine. Only in-frame clones appear in the TCRdb table, and some are missing; sequencing was by immunoSEQ multiplex PCR. The table lists about 140,000 clones, about 91% of them singletons. The specimen comprised peripheral blood, sampled on day 0 of AZD1222 vaccination. The receptors shown here come from an adult in good health. CDR3s include the opening cysteine and the closing phenylalanine or tryptophan. The order of the fields is J gene, V gene, clone size, D gene, CDR3 DNA, CDR3 protein. D genes are given only for firm matches. Part of the rows lack a size; the others show once, few, many or a class for expanded clones.

j_gene: TRBJ1-2; v_gene: TRBV6-5; abundance: -; d_gene: TRBD1; CDR3nt: TGTGCCAGCAGCTTGGACAGGGTTGGCTATGGCTACACCTTC; CDR3aa: CASSLDRVGYGYTF
j_gene: TRBJ2-5; v_gene: TRBV2; abundance: -; d_gene: TRBD2; CDR3nt: TGTGCCAGCAGATTTGGTAGCGGGGGCGGTGGGGAGACCCAGTACTTC; CDR3aa: CASRFGSGGGGETQYF
j_gene: TRBJ1-6; v_gene: TRBV5-1; abundance: -; d_gene: -; CDR3nt: TGCGCCAGCAGCTTGGGGGTGGAATCACCCCTCCACTTT; CDR3aa: CASSLGVESPLHF
j_gene: TRBJ2-7; v_gene: TRBV28; abundance: -; d_gene: -; CDR3nt: TGTGCCAGCAACCTCGGGGTTTCGGACTACGAGCAGTACTTC; CDR3aa: CASNLGVSDYEQYF
j_gene: TRBJ1-3; v_gene: TRBV7-9; abundance: -; d_gene: -; CDR3nt: TGTGCCAGCAGCCCCGACGGTGGAAACACCATATATTTT; CDR3aa: CASSPDGGNTIYF
j_gene: TRBJ1-5; v_gene: TRBV19; abundance: -; d_gene: -; CDR3nt: TGTGCCAGTAGTATGTTTGCCGGGGGGGCCAGACAGCCCCAGCATTTT; CDR3aa: CASSMFAGGARQPQHF
j_gene: TRBJ2-2; v_gene: TRBV5-3; abundance: -; d_gene: -; CDR3nt: TGTGCCAGAAGCTTGGAACCGGGAGAGGGCACCGGGGAGCTGTTTTTT; CDR3aa: CARSLEPGEGTGELFF
j_gene: TRBJ2-5; v_gene: TRBV5-1; abundance: once; d_gene: -; CDR3nt: TGCGCCAGCAGCTTCGGGTTCGGAGAGACCCAGTACTTC; CDR3aa: CASSFGFGETQYF
j_gene: TRBJ1-3; v_gene: TRBV5-4; abundance: -; d_gene: -; CDR3nt: TGTGCCAGCAGCTCTCGGACAGCTGGAAACACCATATATTTT; CDR3aa: CASSSRTAGNTIYF
j_gene: TRBJ2-7; v_gene: TRBV18; abundance: -; d_gene: TRBD2; CDR3nt: TGTGCCAGCTCACCAGTCGATAGCGGGAGTGGTGAGCAGTACTTC; CDR3aa: CASSPVDSGSGEQYF
j_gene: TRBJ1-6; v_gene: TRBV3-1/TRBV3-2; abundance: -; d_gene: -; CDR3nt: TGTGCCAGCAGCCAAGCGGCCTCACCCCTCCACTTT; CDR3aa: CASSQAASPLHF
j_gene: TRBJ2-1; v_gene: TRBV3-1/TRBV3-2; abundance: -; d_gene: TRBD2; CDR3nt: TGTGCCAGCAGCAGCCCAGCGGGAAGGTACAATGAGCAGTTCTTC; CDR3aa: CASSSPAGRYNEQFF
j_gene: TRBJ2-1; v_gene: TRBV9; abundance: -; d_gene: -; CDR3nt: TGTGCCAGCAGCTTCGGGGGTAAAAACTACAATGAGCAGTTCTTC; CDR3aa: CASSFGGKNYNEQFF